This section outlines one T cell receptor (beta chain) sequence together with its context. Its antigen remains unknown. This record comes from a study of vaccination and CD4 T cells after COVID-19. About the research overall: Recovered-phase convalescent patients showed SARS-CoV-2 positivity by nasal swab PCR; several were mild, one severe.

The Oncomine TCR Beta short-read assay sequenced DNA from cultured CD4+ T cells. Via MiXCR, TCRdb re-called the PCR reads, giving one row per CDR3 protein. Counted here are roughly 12,000 distinct CDR3 sequences, roughly 61% occurring once; the ten biggest clones make up roughly 13%. The sample's treatment: approximately nine-day PBMC culture with coronavirus spike peptide pools or control peptides (ViraFEST assay). The receptor comes from a human donor who had recovered from COVID-19. The sample comprised CD4+ T cells from blood, cultured in vitro.

The DNA of the CDR3 is TGTGCCTGGAGCCCCGTTTCCGCGGGAGGGTATGACGAGCAGTACTTC. Amino acid sequence: CAWSPVSAGGYDEQYF. The chain joins TRBV30 to TRBJ2-7; 9 nucleotides line up with TRBD2. The CDR3 length is 16 residues. Losses at the gene ends were 3 bases for V and 5 bases for J; bases not matched to a gene: 14. Germline loops: CDR1 GTSNPN, CDR2 SVGIG (reference sequence).